These 11 T cell receptor beta chains originate from one sample sequenced in a study of control samples from healthy donors and cancer patients. The protocol was immunoSEQ multiplex PCR, while the TCRdb copy is restricted to in-frame clones and leaves out a portion. Among fewer than 90,000 clones listed, nearly 90% were seen once. Sequencing was carried out using blood. These receptors came from a woman aged 45-65 years in good health.

The chain couples TRBV7-9 to TRBJ2-1; 11 bases line up with TRBD2. CDR1 is SEHNR, CDR2 FQNEAQ, per germline (reference sequence). The CDR3 consists of 14 residues. The ends lost 6 bases at V and 7 bases at J; junction bases unmatched: 5. CDR3 residues: CASSSGGATNEQFF. The CDR3 DNA is TGTGCCAGCAGTAGCGGGGGGGCCACGAATGAGCAGTTCTTC.

V is TRBV3-1 (or the pseudogene TRBV3-2) and J is TRBJ2-4; 9 bases line up with TRBD1. The CDR3 has 15 amino acids. The germline V gene has CDR1 LGHDT and CDR2 YNNKEL (reference sequence). Trimming removed 3 bases from V and 8 bases from J; junction bases left unmatched: 8. CDR3 nucleotides: TGTGCCAGCAGCCAGGGTACAGGGGGCAGGGACATTCAGTACTTC. Translation gives CASSQGTGGRDIQYF.

Written as DNA, the CDR3 is TGTGCCAGCTCACCGGACAGGGGAAGGACTCTAGCCAAAAACATTCAGTACTTC. The encoded protein is CASSPDRGRTLAKNIQYF. The chain is built from TRBV18 and TRBJ2-4; 9 nucleotides align to TRBD1. J was trimmed by 0 bases and V by 3 bases; bases with no gene match: 9. The CDR3 is 18 amino acids. Germline V gene lookup returns CDR1 KGHSH and CDR2 LQKENI.

The V gene is TRBV28, the J gene TRBJ2-3; 12 bases are shared with TRBD2. CDR3 length: 16 amino acids. The ends lost 2 bases at V and 1 base at J; junction bases unmatched: 1. Looked up from germline, CDR1 is MDHEN and CDR2 is SYDVKM. CDR3 sequence: CASSLASGGGTDTQYF. In DNA form, the CDR3 reads TGTGCCAGCAGTTTAGCTAGCGGGGGGGGCACAGATACGCAGTATTTT.

The CDR3 nucleotides read TGTGCCAGCAGCCATATTTTAACCCCTAACACTGAAGCTTTCTTT. Its protein product is CASSHILTPNTEAFF. The genes are TRBV3-1 (or the pseudogene TRBV3-2) and TRBJ1-1; no reliable D call. Trimming removed 3 bases at V and 2 bases at J, with 13 bases between. Germline V lookup: CDR1 LGHDT, CDR2 YNNKEL (reference sequence). This CDR3 comprises 15 residues.

This clone has just a few counts. This chain joins TRBV11-2 and TRBJ2-3; 10 bases align to TRBD2. V dropped 6 bases and J dropped 2; count of bases not matched to a gene: 8. This CDR3 comprises 16 residues. Germline V gene data show CDR1 as SGHAT and CDR2 as FQNNGV. Here the CDR3 DNA reads TGTGCCAGCAGGTTTAGCGGGGGGTCATCCACAGATACGCAGTATTTT. This translates into CASRFSGGSSTDTQYF.

The chain joins TRBV7-9 to TRBJ2-7, with D perhaps matching TRBD2 (6 bases). The CDR3 totals 14 residues. Trimming cost V 3 bases and J 1 base, with 10 bases left between them. Germline CDR1 SEHNR, CDR2 FQNEAQ (reference sequence). CDR3 in amino acids: CASSFGGASYEQYF. The CDR3 bases are TGTGCCAGCAGCTTCGGCGGGGCGTCCTACGAGCAGTACTTC. Full variable domain (missing parts from reference TRBV7-9 and TRBJ2-7): DTGVSQNPRHKITKRGQNVTFRCDPISEHNRLYWYRQTLGQGPEFLTYFQNEAQLEKSRLLSDRFSAERPKGSFSTLEIQRTEQGDSAMYLCASSFGGASYEQYFGPGTRLTVT.

The chain employs TRBV19 and TRBJ1-3; 8 nucleotides agree with TRBD1. Trimming cost V 3 bases and J 8 bases; bases outside gene matches: 6. The CDR3 loop spans 14 amino acids. Germline V gene data show CDR1 as LNHDA and CDR2 as SQIVND (reference sequence). In nucleotides, the CDR3 is TGTGCCAGTAGTATGACAGGGGCGGCGGACACCATATATTTT. Protein product: CASSMTGAADTIYF.

V usage is TRBV6-5 and J usage is TRBJ1-3; D remains unclear. Trimming left V 5 bases short and J 0 bases short, with 8 bases between. This CDR3 has 14 residues. CDR1 is MNHEY, CDR2 SVGAGI, per germline. DNA for the CDR3: TGTGCCAGCAGTCCCTCACTCTCTGGAAACACCATATATTTT. This codes for CASSPSLSGNTIYF.

V gene TRBV30 combines with J gene TRBJ1-6, with D uncertain. V shed 1 base and J shed 9 bases, with 19 bases lying between them. This CDR3 has 16 residues. Per germline, CDR1 GTSNPN and CDR2 SVGIG (reference sequence). CDR3 sequence: CAWSAGSGSIISPLHF. CDR3 coding DNA: TGTGCCTGGAGTGCTGGCAGTGGCAGTATTATTTCACCCCTCCACTTT.

This chain uses TRBV5-1 with TRBJ1-1, with D tentatively TRBD1 (5 bases). The V and J ends lost 2 bases and 10 bases respectively, with 18 bases between them. Germline CDR1 is SGHRS and CDR2 is YFSETQ. The CDR3 has 14 amino acids. The CDR3 bases are TGCGCCAGCAGCTTCCGACAGCCCCTGGATGGAGCTTTCTTT. Translating it yields CASSFRQPLDGAFF.